This T cell receptor (beta chain) was retrieved from a study of shared clonotypes between healthy human individuals. As regards this clone: The antigen remains undetermined.

Splitting the CD4+ cells yielded a CD45RA+ naive subset and a CD45RA-negative memory subset. Germline-derived CDR1 and CDR2 are KGHSH and LQKENI. With 3 bases removed from V and 2 bases from J, the gap between germline ends came to 10 bases. The CDR3 totals 14 residues. Study-wide points: An effect of sequencing depth on clonotype sharing among donors was expected. Non-shared clonotypes had lower generation probabilities than those shared by all four donors.

TCRdb keeps only in-frame clones here, not all; method: immunoSEQ multiplex PCR. The table lists about 1.5 million clones, 98% of them singletons. Sequencing was done on a sample of naive CD4+ T cells sorted from blood. Subset of the sample: CD45RA+ positively selected. The sequence was obtained from a man aged 30 to 39 in good health. This chain uses TRBV18 with TRBJ2-5; no firm D call. CDR3 DNA sequence: TGTGCCAGCTCACCGAAAACCCTACAAGAGACCCAGTACTTC. This encodes CASSPKTLQETQYF.